Listed below are T cell receptor beta chains from one sample, sequenced in a study of shared clonotypes between healthy human individuals. Data came from immunoSEQ multiplex PCR; TCRdb stores just in-frame clones and leaves some out. Among 1.5 million to 2.5 million clones, approximately 95% were seen once, and the ten largest hold less than 1.5%. The sample consisted of naive CD8+ T cells sorted from blood. The origin of the receptors is a man aged 18 to 29 in good health. Both conserved end residues are part of each CDR3. A D gene is named only where the DNA matches it firmly. The size field is filled for only some rows; it gives once, few, many or a size class.

D: -
V: TRBV25-1
J: TRBJ2-3
size: -
DNA: TGTGCCAGCAGTGAACCTGGAGGGCCGTCGCAGTATTTT
CDR3: CASSEPGGPSQYF

D: TRBD2
V: TRBV11-2
J: TRBJ2-7
size: -
DNA: TGTGCCAGCAGCTGGGGGACTAGCGGGAGTATATACGAGCAGTACTTC
CDR3: CASSWGTSGSIYEQYF

D: TRBD2
V: TRBV19
J: TRBJ2-1
size: -
DNA: TGTGCCAGCGGGGCTAGCGGGAGCCTTTATAATGAGCAGTTCTTC
CDR3: CASGASGSLYNEQFF

D: TRBD1
V: TRBV19
J: TRBJ2-7
size: -
DNA: TGTGCCAGTAGCCAGTTCCTGACAGGGGAGTACGAGCAGTACTTC
CDR3: CASSQFLTGEYEQYF

D: TRBD2
V: TRBV4-3
J: TRBJ2-3
size: -
DNA: TGCGCCAGCAGCCATTCACTAGCGGGCGCTAGCACAGATACGCAGTATTTT
CDR3: CASSHSLAGASTDTQYF

D: -
V: TRBV20-1
J: TRBJ2-7
size: -
DNA: TGCAGTGCTCATTCGGAGTACGAGCAGTACTTC
CDR3: CSAHSEYEQYF

D: -
V: TRBV7-9
J: TRBJ2-1
size: -
DNA: TGTGCCAGCAGCCAGTTGGTCGGTGAGCAGTTCTTC
CDR3: CASSQLVGEQFF

D: -
V: TRBV29-1
J: TRBJ2-5
size: once
DNA: TGCAGCGTTGAAGTTGGGATGAGGGAGACCCAGTACTTC
CDR3: CSVEVGMRETQYF

D: -
V: TRBV4-3
J: TRBJ1-1
size: -
DNA: TGCGCCAGCAGCCCAACAGAGAACACTGAAGCTTTCTTT
CDR3: CASSPTENTEAFF

D: -
V: TRBV30
J: TRBJ2-7
size: -
DNA: TGTGCCTGGAGTCATGGGGGGGCCTCCTACGAGCAGTACTTC
CDR3: CAWSHGGASYEQYF

D: -
V: TRBV13
J: TRBJ2-7
size: -
DNA: TGTGCCAGCAGCTTAGGAGGGATCACAGGGTGGGAGCAGTACTTC
CDR3: CASSLGGITGWEQYF

D: -
V: TRBV5-4
J: TRBJ1-2
size: -
DNA: TGTGCCAGCAGCTTGGAGAGTAACTATGGCTACACCTTC
CDR3: CASSLESNYGYTF

D: TRBD2
V: TRBV2
J: TRBJ2-7
size: -
DNA: TGTGCCAGCAGTAGATTAGGGCGGGAGTATTCCTACGAGCAGTACTTC
CDR3: CASSRLGREYSYEQYF

D: TRBD2
V: TRBV27
J: TRBJ2-3
size: -
DNA: TGTGCCAGCAGTTTGGGCGGGGGGGTCTCCTTCACAGATACGCAGTATTTT
CDR3: CASSLGGGVSFTDTQYF

D: TRBD1
V: TRBV27
J: TRBJ2-7
size: -
DNA: TGTGCCAGCAGGACAGGGTTGGGGTACGAGCAGTACTTC
CDR3: CASRTGLGYEQYF

D: TRBD1
V: TRBV27
J: TRBJ2-2
size: -
DNA: TGTGCCAGCAGCATCTTACAGGGGTTTGTGGCCGGGGAGCTGTTTTTT
CDR3: CASSILQGFVAGELFF

D: -
V: TRBV7-8
J: TRBJ2-1
size: -
DNA: TGTGCCAGCAGCTTAGCGGGACACCAGCGTTACAATGAGCAGTTCTTC
CDR3: CASSLAGHQRYNEQFF

D: -
V: TRBV7-6
J: TRBJ2-5
size: -
DNA: TGTGCCAGCAGCTTGCCGCCGAACAGTTTTCTTAGCCAAGAGACCCAGTACTTC
CDR3: CASSLPPNSFLSQETQYF

D: TRBD2
V: TRBV4-3
J: TRBJ2-7
size: -
DNA: TGCGCCAGCAGCCCCGGGGCTAGCGGGTTCTCCTACGAGCAGTACTTC
CDR3: CASSPGASGFSYEQYF

D: TRBD1
V: TRBV30
J: TRBJ2-7
size: -
DNA: TGTGCCTTCGGACAGGGGGGGTACGAGCAGTACTTC
CDR3: CAFGQGGYEQYF

D: TRBD1
V: TRBV29-1
J: TRBJ2-7
size: -
DNA: TGCAGCGTTGAGTCCGGGACAGCTTACGAGCAGTACTTC
CDR3: CSVESGTAYEQYF

D: TRBD1
V: TRBV15
J: TRBJ2-7
size: -
DNA: TGTGCCACCAGCAGGCCCGACAGGGGGCACGAGCAGTACTTC
CDR3: CATSRPDRGHEQYF

D: TRBD1
V: TRBV2
J: TRBJ1-3
size: -
DNA: TGTGCCAGCAGTGATCCCAGGGGGCTCGGCACCATATATTTT
CDR3: CASSDPRGLGTIYF

D: TRBD1
V: TRBV7-9
J: TRBJ1-3
size: -
DNA: TGTGCCAGCAGCTTCCAGGGGGCTTCTGGAAACACCATATATTTT
CDR3: CASSFQGASGNTIYF

D: -
V: TRBV6-6
J: TRBJ2-7
size: many
DNA: TGTGCCAGCAGTACCCCCTGGGGCGACGAGCAGTACTTC
CDR3: CASSTPWGDEQYF

D: -
V: TRBV19
J: TRBJ2-1
size: once
DNA: TGTGCCAGTAGTAGGCACCCGCAGGGAGGTGAGGATGAGCAGTTCTTC
CDR3: CASSRHPQGGEDEQFF

D: -
V: TRBV5-6
J: TRBJ2-3
size: -
DNA: TGTGCCAGCATATCATTTCCAGAAGTGTGGGGGGTTAGCACAGATACGCAGTATTTT
CDR3: CASISFPEVWGVSTDTQYF

D: TRBD2
V: TRBV4-2
J: TRBJ2-3
size: -
DNA: TGTGCCAGCAGCCAAGGGCAAGCGGGGGGGCTGGATACGCAGTATTTT
CDR3: CASSQGQAGGLDTQYF

D: -
V: TRBV28
J: TRBJ2-2
size: -
DNA: TGTGCCAGCAGTTCCCCCAGTGAGGGGTCCGGGGAGCTGTTTTTT
CDR3: CASSSPSEGSGELFF

D: -
V: TRBV27
J: TRBJ2-7
size: -
DNA: TGTGCCAGCAGTTTTGGTCCACCCGGGCCCTACGAGCAGTACTTC
CDR3: CASSFGPPGPYEQYF

D: -
V: TRBV7-9
J: TRBJ2-1
size: -
DNA: TGTATCGTCGGGCGAATCTCCTACAATGAGCAGTTCTTC
CDR3: CIVGRISYNEQFF

D: -
V: TRBV2
J: TRBJ2-1
size: -
DNA: TGTGCCAGCAGCCCCGATCCGGGCGAAGGGACGGACAATGAGCAGTTCTTC
CDR3: CASSPDPGEGTDNEQFF

D: -
V: TRBV27
J: TRBJ2-7
size: -
DNA: TGTGCCAGCAGTTTAAGGGGGATACGATACGAGCAGTACTTC
CDR3: CASSLRGIRYEQYF

D: TRBD1
V: TRBV6-1
J: TRBJ1-1
size: -
DNA: TGTGCCAGCACCAAACCGGGACAGGGGTACACTGAAGCTTTCTTT
CDR3: CASTKPGQGYTEAFF

D: -
V: TRBV6-6
J: TRBJ2-3
size: -
DNA: TGTGCCAGCAGCTTAAACAGGGGCACAGATACGCAGTATTTT
CDR3: CASSLNRGTDTQYF

D: -
V: TRBV5-1
J: TRBJ2-5
size: -
DNA: TGCGCCAGCAGCTTAGGGGTGGACGGCCAAGAGACCCAGTACTTC
CDR3: CASSLGVDGQETQYF

D: -
V: TRBV5-6
J: TRBJ2-7
size: once
DNA: TGTGCCAGCAGCACCGGGACCCCCTCCTACGAGCAGTACTTC
CDR3: CASSTGTPSYEQYF

D: TRBD1
V: TRBV6-1
J: TRBJ1-6
size: -
DNA: TGTGCCATCGAGACAGGGTCGGGTTCACCCCTCCACTTT
CDR3: CAIETGSGSPLHF

D: -
V: TRBV6-5
J: TRBJ1-1
size: -
DNA: TGTGCCAGCAGTTACTCCGCGTTGAACACTGAAGCTTTCTTT
CDR3: CASSYSALNTEAFF

D: TRBD2
V: TRBV2
J: TRBJ2-1
size: -
DNA: TGTGCCAGCAGTTCCGGGGGACGGGGGGGCCTCCCTGAGCAGTTCTTC
CDR3: CASSSGGRGGLPEQFF

D: TRBD1
V: TRBV6-1
J: TRBJ1-1
size: -
DNA: TGTGCCAGCAGCGATGGACAGGGAATGAACACTGAAGCTTTCTTT
CDR3: CASSDGQGMNTEAFF

D: -
V: TRBV4-1
J: TRBJ2-7
size: once
DNA: TGCGCCAGCAGCCAAGCACAGGCTAACTACGAGCAGTACTTC
CDR3: CASSQAQANYEQYF

D: -
V: TRBV28
J: TRBJ2-5
size: -
DNA: TGTGCCAGCAGTTCTCAACTAGGAAAGGAGACCCAGTACTTC
CDR3: CASSSQLGKETQYF

D: -
V: TRBV7-4
J: TRBJ2-7
size: -
DNA: TGTGCCAGCAGCTTAGAGGGGGGATCCTACGAGCAGTACTTC
CDR3: CASSLEGGSYEQYF

D: -
V: TRBV7-9
J: TRBJ2-1
size: -
DNA: TGTGCCAGCAGCAACATTAGCGGAAGGGGGGGCAATGAGCAGTTCTTC
CDR3: CASSNISGRGGNEQFF

D: -
V: TRBV9
J: TRBJ1-1
size: -
DNA: TGTGCCAGCAGCGTAGTCCCAGGGTTGAACACTGAAGCTTTCTTT
CDR3: CASSVVPGLNTEAFF

D: TRBD2
V: TRBV2
J: TRBJ2-3
size: -
DNA: TGTGCCAGCAGGCCCTCTAGCGGCACAACAGATACGCAGTATTTT
CDR3: CASRPSSGTTDTQYF

D: TRBD2
V: TRBV9
J: TRBJ2-7
size: -
DNA: TGTGCCAGCAGCGCTGGGACTAGCGGGAGTACCTACGAGCAGTACTTC
CDR3: CASSAGTSGSTYEQYF

D: -
V: TRBV6-5
J: TRBJ2-7
size: few
DNA: TGTGCCAGCAGTTACGACGAAACCTACGAGCAGTACTTC
CDR3: CASSYDETYEQYF

D: -
V: TRBV6-6
J: TRBJ2-7
size: -
DNA: TGTGCCAGTTCAGGGGTTGGATATTTGGGCGAGCAGTACTTC
CDR3: CASSGVGYLGEQYF

D: -
V: TRBV7-6
J: TRBJ2-1
size: once
DNA: TGTGCCAGCAGCTTAACTGGGGGGGCCGATGAGCAGTTCTTC
CDR3: CASSLTGGADEQFF

D: -
V: TRBV27
J: TRBJ2-1
size: -
DNA: TGTGCCAGCAGTTTATCAATCCCCGGGGGTTGGGGCGGAATCGATGAGCAGTTCTTC
CDR3: CASSLSIPGGWGGIDEQFF

D: TRBD1
V: TRBV10-1
J: TRBJ2-7
size: -
DNA: TGCGCCAGCAAACCTGGGACAGTCCGCGACTACGAGCAGTACTTC
CDR3: CASKPGTVRDYEQYF

D: -
V: TRBV4-1
J: TRBJ2-7
size: -
DNA: TGCGCCAGCAGCCAACCCGACAGGGAGCAGTACTTC
CDR3: CASSQPDREQYF

D: -
V: TRBV6-5
J: TRBJ2-3
size: -
DNA: TGTGCCAGCAGTTACGTTGGGGAAGATACGCAGTATTTT
CDR3: CASSYVGEDTQYF

D: -
V: TRBV5-1
J: TRBJ2-7
size: -
DNA: TGCGCCAGCAGCTTATACAGTCAAGAGAATTACGAGCAGTACTTC
CDR3: CASSLYSQENYEQYF

D: TRBD2
V: TRBV9
J: TRBJ2-3
size: -
DNA: TGTGCCAGCAGCGGTGGTAGCGGGAAAGTGGTTGACACAGATACGCAGTATTTT
CDR3: CASSGGSGKVVDTDTQYF

D: TRBD2
V: TRBV5-6
J: TRBJ2-3
size: -
DNA: TGTGCCAGCAGCCACTGGACTAGCGGGACAGATACGCAGTATTTT
CDR3: CASSHWTSGTDTQYF

D: -
V: TRBV28
J: TRBJ2-3
size: -
DNA: TGTGCCAGCAGACGGTCGACTAGGGCGAGCACAGATACGCAGTATTTT
CDR3: CASRRSTRASTDTQYF